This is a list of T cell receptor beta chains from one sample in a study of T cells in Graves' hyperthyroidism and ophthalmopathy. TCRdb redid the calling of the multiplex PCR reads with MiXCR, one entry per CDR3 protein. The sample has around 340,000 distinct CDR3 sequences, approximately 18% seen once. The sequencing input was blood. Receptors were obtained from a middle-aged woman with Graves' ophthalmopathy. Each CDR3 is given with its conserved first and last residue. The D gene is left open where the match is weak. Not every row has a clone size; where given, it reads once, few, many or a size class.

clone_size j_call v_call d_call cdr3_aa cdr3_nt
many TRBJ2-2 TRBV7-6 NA CASSLGGASLGELFF TGTGCCAGCAGCTTAGGCGGGGCTAGTCTCGGGGAGCTGTTTTTT
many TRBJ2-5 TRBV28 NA CASSFSRGQETQYF TGTGCCAGCAGTTTTTCCAGGGGCCAAGAGACCCAGTACTTC
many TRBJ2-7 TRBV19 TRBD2 CASSTSGVTYEQYF TGTGCCAGTAGCACAAGCGGGGTTACCTACGAGCAGTACTTC
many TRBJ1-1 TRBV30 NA CAWRSTQNTEAFF TGTGCCTGGAGAAGTACACAGAACACTGAAGCTTTCTTT
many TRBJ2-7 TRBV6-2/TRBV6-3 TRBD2 CASSLSRLAVSYEQYF TGTGCCAGCAGCCTAAGCAGGCTAGCGGTCTCCTACGAGCAGTACTTC
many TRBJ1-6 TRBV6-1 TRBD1 CASSWGQRDSPLHF TGTGCCAGCAGCTGGGGACAGCGGGATTCACCCCTCCACTTT
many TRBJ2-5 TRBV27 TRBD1 CASRHGTGAGETQYF TGTGCCAGCAGGCACGGGACAGGGGCAGGAGAGACCCAGTACTTC
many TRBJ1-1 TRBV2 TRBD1 CARGGTGRLGTEAFF TGTGCCAGAGGGGGGACAGGACGTCTGGGCACTGAAGCTTTCTTT
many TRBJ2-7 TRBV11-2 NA CASSEPDPRGEQYF TGTGCCAGCAGTGAGCCAGACCCGCGGGGAGAGCAGTACTTC
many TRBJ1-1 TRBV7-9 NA CASTRLMNTEAFF TGTGCCAGCACCAGACTGATGAACACTGAAGCTTTCTTT
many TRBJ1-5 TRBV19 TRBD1 CASRRTGRSNQPQHF TGTGCCAGTAGACGGACAGGGAGAAGCAATCAGCCCCAGCATTTT
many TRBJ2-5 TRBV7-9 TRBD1 CASSTPQAAGGETQYF TGTGCCAGCAGCACCCCCCAAGCGGCAGGGGGAGAGACCCAGTACTTC
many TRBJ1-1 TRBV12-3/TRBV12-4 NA CASRTGPTIEAFF TGTGCCAGCAGGACGGGCCCGACGATTGAAGCTTTCTTT
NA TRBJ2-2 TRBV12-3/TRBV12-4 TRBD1 CASSPPGQGLSGELFF TGTGCCAGCAGCCCCCCGGGACAGGGCCTTAGCGGGGAGCTGTTTTTT
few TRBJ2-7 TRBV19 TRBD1 CASSTRGPLYEQYF TGTGCCAGTAGTACCAGGGGGCCGCTCTACGAGCAGTACTTC
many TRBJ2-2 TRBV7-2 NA CASSPVLGTGELFF TGTGCCAGCAGCCCAGTTCTTGGTACCGGGGAGCTGTTTTTT
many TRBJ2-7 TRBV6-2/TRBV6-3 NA CASSYSLRSYEQYF TGTGCCAGCAGTTACTCGCTCAGGAGCTACGAGCAGTACTTC
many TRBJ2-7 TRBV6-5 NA CASSYSGGPGSYEQYF TGTGCCAGCAGTTACTCCGGCGGGCCGGGCTCCTACGAGCAGTACTTC
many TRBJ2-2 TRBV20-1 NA CSASSPGRTGELFF TGCAGTGCTAGTAGTCCAGGGCGCACCGGGGAGCTGTTTTTT
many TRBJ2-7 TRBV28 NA CASSLPRGQTYEQYF TGTGCCAGCAGTTTACCGAGAGGACAGACCTACGAGCAGTACTTC
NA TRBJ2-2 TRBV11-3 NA CASSRNQGTGELFF TGTGCCAGCAGCCGAAACCAGGGGACCGGGGAGCTGTTTTTT
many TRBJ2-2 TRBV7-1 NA CASSSNYKNPGTSNTGELFF TGTGCCAGCAGCTCAAACTATAAAAACCCCGGGACATCAAACACCGGGGAGCTGTTTTTT
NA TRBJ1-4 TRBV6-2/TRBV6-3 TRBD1 CASSRTGVEKLFF TGTGCCAGCAGCCGGACAGGGGTTGAAAAACTGTTTTTT
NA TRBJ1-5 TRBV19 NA CASSTSGNQPQHF TGTGCCAGTAGTACGTCAGGAAATCAGCCCCAGCATTTT